The TCR beta chain described here comes from a study of shared clonotypes between healthy human individuals. Repertoires were generated with immunoSEQ multiplex PCR, while TCRdb's copy carries only in-frame clones and drops some. Of roughly 810,000 clones in the sample, about 97% are singletons; the top ten hold about 0.22%. The germline V gene encodes CDR1 MNHNS and CDR2 SASEGT. The CDR3 totals 15 residues. Trimming cost V 3 bases and J 1 base, with 7 bases left between them. Only CD45RO-negative cells positively selected for CCR7 counted as naive CD8 cells, so terminally differentiated effector memory CD45RA+ cells were excluded.

The receptor was derived from a man aged 25 to 45 in good health. The chain carries TRBV6-1 and TRBJ2-6, with D hard to call. Sample: naive CD8+ T cells sorted from blood. The CDR3 reads CASSERPSGANVLTF. Here the CDR3 DNA reads TGTGCCAGCAGTGAGCGGCCGTCTGGGGCCAACGTCCTGACTTTC.